These 6 T cell receptor beta chains originate from one sample sequenced in a study of shared clonotypes between healthy human individuals. Assay used: immunoSEQ multiplex PCR; TCRdb lists only in-frame clones, some missing. The table includes about 500,000 clones, 75% to 80% detected once. Sequenced sample: PBMCs. Source of these receptors: a woman in her thirties or forties in good health. Some clones in this sample may be carry-over from other donors' samples.

The CDR3 coding sequence is TGTGCCAGCAGTGAAGGACTAGCGGCCTCGGCCTACGAGCAGTACTTC. Amino acid sequence: CASSEGLAASAYEQYF. The chain couples TRBV25-1 to TRBJ2-7, with TRBD2 identical over 10 bases. J was trimmed by 2 bases and V by 2 bases; bases with no gene match: 6. The CDR3 totals 16 residues. Germline CDR1 and CDR2: MGHDK and SYGVNS.

The chain combines TRBV28 with TRBJ2-7; D is perhaps TRBD2 (6 bases). CDR1 MDHEN and CDR2 SYDVKM come from the germline V gene. This CDR3 is 14 amino acids long. Trimming cost V 4 bases and J 3 bases, with 13 bases left between them. The CDR3 spells CASSWSGTGYEQYF. In nucleotides, the CDR3 is TGTGCCAGCAGTTGGTCCGGGACTGGCTACGAGCAGTACTTC.

V gene TRBV5-1 combines with J gene TRBJ2-3; TRBD1 matches 7 bases. The CDR3 loop spans 16 amino acids. CDR1 is SGHRS and CDR2 is YFSETQ in the germline V gene. Losses at the gene ends were 0 bases for V and 4 bases for J; bases not matched to a gene: 8. The CDR3 DNA is TGCGCCAGCAGCTTGGTGCGTCGGACAGGATCAGATACGCAGTATTTT. Its translation is CASSLVRRTGSDTQYF.

This clone was seen a few times. The CDR3 coding sequence is TGCAGCGTTGAAGATCGGCTTTCCAGCGAGCAGTACTTC. Translated, it gives CSVEDRLSSEQYF. The chain joins TRBV29-1 to TRBJ2-7; no firm D call. V dropped 0 bases and J dropped 6 bases, with 12 bases sitting between them. Germline loops: CDR1 SQVTM, CDR2 ANQGSEA. This CDR3 contains 13 residues.

This clone has only a few counts. The same CDR3 also results from other DNA sequences found in this sample. The V gene is TRBV6-1, the J gene TRBJ2-7; D ambiguous. The V and J ends lost 1 base and 1 base respectively, with 2 bases between them. CDR1 is MNHNS, CDR2 SASEGT, per germline. The CDR3 extends over 12 amino acids. Written as DNA, the CDR3 is TGTGCCAGCAGTGAAGGGTCCTACGAGCAGTACTTC. It encodes CASSEGSYEQYF.

The genes are TRBV6-1 and TRBJ2-1, with 7 bases that match TRBD2. Trimming at V came to 3 bases and at J to 4 bases, leaving 6 bases not matched to a gene. The CDR3 is 15 amino acids. Germline V gene data show CDR1 as MNHNS and CDR2 as SASEGT. CDR3 amino acids: CASSEGGSGYNEQFF. The CDR3 nucleotides are TGTGCCAGCAGTGAGGGCGGGAGTGGGTACAATGAGCAGTTCTTC.